The clone carrying this T cell receptor (beta chain) came up a few times. This sample stems from a study of blood T cell repertoires in COVID-19. Across the whole study: The origin of the acute and convalescent COVID-19 samples was the United States, Italy and Spain.

Per the study methods: How many nucleated cells were present was estimated from reference gene primer amplification. The data were produced by immunoSEQ multiplex PCR, yet TCRdb's version contains in-frame clones alone and is incomplete. The V and J calls and clone size were taken over from that table, and D and trimming were inferred from the DNA. The table includes about 350,000 clones, roughly 86% detected once. A Seattle source enrolled patients during active infection and followed them longitudinally. V lost 11 bases to trimming and J lost 3 bases; unmatched junction nucleotides: 8. The germline CDR1 and CDR2 sequences are LNHDA and SQIVND (reference sequence). The CDR3 is 13 residues long.

The TCR originated in a woman between 65 and 79 years old with COVID-19, enrolled during active disease. The chain couples TRBV19 to TRBJ2-7, with 9 bases identical to TRBD1. The sample taken for sequencing was peripheral blood. CDR3 loop: CASGTGLSYEQYF. The CDR3 coding sequence is TGTGCCTCCGGGACAGGGCTTAGCTACGAGCAGTACTTC.